The rows below give T cell receptor beta chains drawn from one sample of a study of blood T cell repertoires in COVID-19. Assay used: immunoSEQ multiplex PCR; TCRdb lists only in-frame clones, some missing. This table holds hundreds of thousands of clones, roughly nine tenths found once. Sequencing was done on a sample of peripheral blood. These receptors all stem from a man aged 35-49 years with acute or convalescent COVID-19. Both conserved end residues are part of each CDR3.

J,V,CDR3
TRBJ1-5,TRBV7-9,CASSPIDRNQPQHF
TRBJ2-1,TRBV5-4,CASSLPTGGVGEQFF
TRBJ2-7,TRBV4-1,CASSLPGQFYEQYF
TRBJ2-1,TRBV5-4,CASSKRGENSYNEQFF
TRBJ2-2,TRBV5-4,CASSPTTSGRAGELFF
TRBJ2-1,TRBV11-2,CASSLDSRSASRGSEQFF
TRBJ2-2,TRBV5-1,CASSLVSHNTGELFF
TRBJ2-7,TRBV27,CASSLLTEPYEQYF
TRBJ1-2,TRBV5-1,CASSSTGLGNYGYTF
TRBJ1-1,TRBV6-5,CASSSVGSGLNTEAFF
TRBJ2-6,TRBV19,CASSIETSGSSGANVLTF
TRBJ2-1,TRBV5-1,CASSSPGLAGGTSYNEQFF
TRBJ2-1,TRBV9,CASSVTLGLAGYNEQFF
TRBJ2-1,TRBV29-1,CSSIRDEQFF
TRBJ2-3,TRBV27,CASSGSTSTDTQYF
TRBJ2-6,TRBV19,CASSMAGRAGSGANVLTF
TRBJ2-1,TRBV7-9,CASSLAGAPFF
TRBJ2-1,TRBV11-2,CASSLDRGGNEQFF
TRBJ1-3,TRBV6-2/TRBV6-3,CASSYSILSGNTIYF
TRBJ2-7,TRBV12-3/TRBV12-4,CASSGDRVYEQYF
TRBJ2-3,TRBV4-2,CASSQDGTGGPDTQYF
TRBJ2-7,TRBV6-6,CASRPGTSGRYEQYF
TRBJ1-3,TRBV6-6,CASTREAGNTIYF
TRBJ2-7,TRBV10-3,CAIREDSADEQYF
TRBJ2-3,TRBV30,CAWSLGAPDTQYF
TRBJ1-1,TRBV15,CATSRDRLRGTEAFF